Below are 31 T cell receptor beta chains sequenced from a single sample in a study of vaccination effects on CD4 cells after COVID-19. Culture lasted around eleven days before CD4+ T cell isolation. Their specific antigens are unknown. The repertoire was sequenced with immunoSEQ multiplex PCR; TCRdb's copy has only in-frame clones and lacks some. Seen here are about 37,000 clones, roughly 74% observed once, and the top ten hold 2.5% to 3.5%. The specimen was CD4+ T cells from PBMCs cultured without peptide, collected before COVID-19 vaccination. The receptors here all came from a human donor who received a COVID-19 vaccine.

CDR3 sequence (DNA): TGTGCCAGCAGTTATATGGGACTAACCTCGCAAGGTGAGCAGTTCTTC. This gives the protein CASSYMGLTSQGEQFF. The chain recombines TRBV6-5 with TRBJ2-1; 7 positions match TRBD2. The CDR3 sequence is 16 residues long. V shed 3 bases and J 9 bases; nucleotides not matched to a gene: 14. Germline-derived CDR1 and CDR2 are MNHEY and SVGAGI.

The chain recombines TRBV7-2 with TRBJ2-7; D may be TRBD1 or TRBD2 (5 bases each). V lost 1 base and J 9 bases, leaving 16 bases between the germline ends. Germline lookup yields CDR1 SGHTA and CDR2 FQGNSA. The CDR3 runs to 14 residues. CDR3 in amino acids: CASSLGGWAVRQYF. The CDR3 DNA reads TGTGCCAGCAGCTTAGGGGGGTGGGCCGTAAGGCAGTACTTC.

This clone was recorded only once. The chain links TRBV9 to TRBJ2-2; D not certain. Germline loops: CDR1 SGDLS, CDR2 YYNGEE. The CDR3 loop spans 16 amino acids. V dropped 4 bases and J dropped 2 bases, with 15 bases sitting between them. The CDR3 reads CASSPFPGANTGELFF. CDR3 sequence (DNA): TGTGCCAGCAGCCCTTTCCCGGGCGCTAACACCGGGGAGCTGTTTTTT.

This clone was seen only a few times. CDR3 bases: TGCGCCAGCAGCTTGGCCACGGCAGCCTCTGGAAACACCATATATTTT. Translation: CASSLATAASGNTIYF. The genes are TRBV5-1 and TRBJ1-3; D gene unclear. The CDR3 is 16 amino acids. V lost 0 bases to trimming and J lost 0 bases, with 10 bases between them. Germline V gives CDR1 SGHRS, CDR2 YFSETQ.

The V call is TRBV30, the J call TRBJ2-5; D possibly matches TRBD1 or TRBD2 (5 bases each). V was trimmed by 0 bases and J by 1 base, leaving 6 bases between them. CDR1 is GTSNPN, CDR2 SVGIG, per germline (reference sequence). The CDR3 covers 13 residues. CDR3 region: CAWSVGTQETQYF. CDR3 sequence (DNA): TGTGCCTGGAGTGTGGGGACCCAAGAGACCCAGTACTTC.

The V and J genes are TRBV24-1 and TRBJ2-1, with 9 bases matching TRBD1. The CDR3 consists of 12 residues. V was pared by 9 bases and J by 5 bases, with 1 base of the junction left unmatched. CDR1 is KGHDR, CDR2 SFDVKD, per germline. CDR3 sequence reads: CATGTGNNEQFF. In DNA, the CDR3 is TGTGCCACCGGGACAGGGAACAATGAGCAGTTCTTC.

The V call is TRBV7-2, the J call TRBJ2-5, with 10 bases identical to TRBD2. V shed 3 bases, J shed 5 bases, and the junction held 6 bases outside the gene matches. Germline V CDR1 and CDR2: SGHTA, FQGNSA. This CDR3 region has 15 residues. The CDR3 loop is CASSFVAGGRETQYF. CDR3 DNA: TGTGCCAGCAGCTTTGTAGCGGGAGGTCGGGAGACCCAGTACTTC.

The chain combines TRBV29-1 with TRBJ1-2, with D tentatively TRBD1 (5 bases). Trimming removed 0 bases from V and 10 bases from J, with 12 bases in between. Germline loops: CDR1 SQVTM, CDR2 ANQGSEA. The CDR3 loop spans 12 amino acids. CDR3 sequence (DNA): TGCAGCGTTGAAGAAGACAGCCCCCTCTACACCTTC. Amino acid sequence: CSVEEDSPLYTF.

V is TRBV9 and J is TRBJ2-5; 9 positions match TRBD2. Germline lookup yields CDR1 SGDLS and CDR2 YYNGEE. J gave up 2 bases and V 3 bases, and 2 bases lay outside the gene matches. The CDR3 extends over 14 amino acids. CDR3 in amino acids: CASSATSGQETQYF. In nucleotides, the CDR3 is TGTGCCAGCAGCGCGACTAGCGGACAAGAGACCCAGTACTTC.

The V and J genes are TRBV20-1 and TRBJ1-4, with D hard to call. The V gene lost 6 bases and the J gene lost 10 bases, with 9 bases spanning the gap. The CDR3 consists of 10 residues. Germline CDR1 DFQATT, CDR2 SNEGSKA (reference sequence). This chain's CDR3 is CSARYGKLFF. The CDR3 DNA is TGCAGTGCCCGATATGGAAAACTGTTTTTT.

The rearrangement joins TRBV18 to TRBJ2-7, with D possibly TRBD2 on 6 matching bases. Germline values: CDR1 KGHSH, CDR2 LQKENI. The CDR3 is made up of 13 amino acids. Trimming took 3 bases from V and 4 from J, leaving 10 bases between them. The CDR3 DNA follows: TGTGCCAGCTCACCTTCCGGGACTTACGAGCAGTACTTC. Amino acid sequence: CASSPSGTYEQYF.

The chain is built from TRBV19 and TRBJ2-4; D is undetermined. The germline V and J ends were trimmed by 0 bases and 7 bases, with 7 bases remaining between them. Germline CDR1 is LNHDA and CDR2 is SQIVND (reference sequence). CDR3 size: 13 residues. CDR3 DNA: TGTGCCAGTAGTATAGAGGTAGGGAACATTCAGTACTTC. The encoded protein is CASSIEVGNIQYF.

The chain links TRBV6-5 to TRBJ1-2; D may be TRBD1 (5 bases). The CDR3 covers 12 residues. Between the trimmed V and J ends, which lost 7 bases and 7 bases, there was a span of 13 bases. CDR1 MNHEY and CDR2 SVGAGI come from the germline V gene. The DNA for the CDR3 is TGTGCCAGCACCCCCGGTGGGACTGGCTACACCTTC. Translated: CASTPGGTGYTF.

This clone appeared a few times. The gene calls are TRBV6-4 and TRBJ2-2; D is undetermined. The CDR3 totals 13 residues. CDR1 and CDR2 (germline): MRHNA, SNTAGT. The V end lost 6 bases, the J end lost 6 bases, and 11 bases lay between the germline ends. In DNA, the CDR3 is TGTGCCAGCAGCTACGAGGACGCCGGGGAGCTGTTTTTT. This codes for CASSYEDAGELFF.

This clone was counted a few times. The chain combines TRBV19 with TRBJ1-5; D is possibly TRBD1 (6 bases). Germline CDR1 is LNHDA and CDR2 is SQIVND (reference sequence). The CDR3 has 18 residues. Trimming removed 7 bases at V and 5 bases at J, with 27 bases between. CDR3 in amino acids: CASTDRGLSTGSYQPQHF. CDR3 DNA: TGTGCCAGTACGGACCGGGGACTCTCGACAGGCTCTTATCAGCCCCAGCATTTT.

This chain uses TRBV4-3 with TRBJ2-4; 7 bases map to TRBD1. There are 15 residues in the CDR3. V lost 0 bases and J lost 5; bases outside the gene matches: 4. CDR1 and CDR2 (germline): LGHNA, YSLEER. Here the CDR3 DNA reads TGCGCCAGCAGCCAAGAAAGGGGGCAGGAAAACATTCAGTACTTC. Its translation: CASSQERGQENIQYF.

The rearrangement uses TRBV30 and TRBJ1-5; no reliable D call. Trimming took 0 bases from V and 0 from J, leaving 18 bases between them. Per the germline V gene, CDR1 is GTSNPN and CDR2 is SVGIG (reference sequence). The CDR3 contains 18 residues. DNA of the CDR3: TGTGCCTGGAGTGTACGGGCCAGCGGGATAAATAGCAATCAGCCCCAGCATTTT. It translates to CAWSVRASGINSNQPQHF.

This clone was observed a handful of times. The chain carries TRBV30 and TRBJ1-5; no reliable D call. Trimming took off 0 bases at V and 4 bases at J, with 13 bases between the two ends. The CDR3 is 15 amino acids. Germline CDR1 is GTSNPN and CDR2 is SVGIG (reference sequence). The CDR3 nucleotides read TGTGCCTGGAGTGTACTTAACAGCGAAAATCAGCCCCAGCATTTT. Protein: CAWSVLNSENQPQHF.

This chain joins TRBV5-8 and TRBJ1-6, with no clear D. The germline V and J ends were trimmed by 3 bases and 8 bases, with 12 bases remaining between them. In germline, CDR1 is SGHTS, CDR2 YDEGEE. This CDR3 contains 14 residues. This CDR3 reads CASSWGFDHSPLHF. The CDR3 DNA reads TGTGCCAGCAGCTGGGGATTCGACCATTCACCCCTCCACTTT. Full variable domain (missing parts from reference TRBV5-8 and TRBJ1-6): EAGVTQSPTHLIKTRGQQATLRCSPISGHTSVYWYQQALGLGLQFLLWYDEGEERNRGNFPPRFSGRQFPNYSSELNVNALELEDSALYLCASSWGFDHSPLHFGNGTRLTVT.

The chain joins TRBV7-2 to TRBJ2-2, with TRBD2 identical over 9 bases. This CDR3 is 16 amino acids long. V shed 5 bases, J shed 4 bases, and the junction held 8 bases outside the gene matches. The germline CDR1 and CDR2 sequences are SGHTA and FQGNSA. DNA for the CDR3: TGTGCCAGCAGCCCTCCGGGACTAGCCCTCACCGGGGAGCTGTTTTTT. Protein sequence: CASSPPGLALTGELFF.

This sequence joins TRBV9 and TRBJ2-1; tentative D call: TRBD2 (5 bases). CDR3 length: 15 amino acids. Trimming shortened V by 4 bases and J by 0 bases, and 11 bases separated the two germline ends. Germline V lookup: CDR1 SGDLS, CDR2 YYNGEE. CDR3 protein: CASSTVALSYNEQFF. CDR3 bases: TGTGCCAGCAGCACGGTAGCGCTCTCCTACAATGAGCAGTTCTTC. Full variable domain (rest looked up from reference TRBV9 and TRBJ2-1): DSGVTQTPKHLITATGQRVTLRCSPRSGDLSVYWYQQSLDQGLQFLIQYYNGEERAKGNILERFSAQQFPDLHSELNLSSLELGDSALYFCASSTVALSYNEQFFGPGTRLTVL.

J is TRBJ2-2 and V is TRBV25-1, with D perhaps TRBD2 (7 bases). This CDR3 has 15 amino acids. The V end was cut by 6 bases, the J end by 5 bases, with 16 bases between. Germline CDR1 MGHDK, CDR2 SYGVNS. The CDR3 here is CASRGRGTKTGELFF. The CDR3 bases are TGTGCCAGCAGGGGAAGGGGGACTAAAACCGGGGAGCTGTTTTTT.

This rearrangement joins TRBV2 to TRBJ2-5; D call uncertain. This CDR3 has 14 amino acids. The V end was cut by 2 bases, the J end by 4 bases, with 11 bases between. Germline CDR1 reads SNHLY; CDR2 reads FYNNEI. CDR3 loop: CASSEMAVRETQYF. CDR3 sequence (DNA): TGTGCCAGCAGTGAAATGGCAGTCCGAGAGACCCAGTACTTC.

CDR3 amino acids: CASSGGTSGSRFKNEQFF. In DNA form, the CDR3 reads TGTGCCAGCAGTGGCGGGACTAGCGGGAGTAGGTTTAAAAATGAGCAGTTCTTC. The chain couples TRBV6-1 to TRBJ2-1; 14 bases map to TRBD2. J gave up 7 bases and V 4 bases, and 12 bases lay outside the gene matches. CDR3 length equals 18 residues. Germline V CDR1 and CDR2: MNHNS, SASEGT.

This rearrangement joins TRBV18 to TRBJ2-7, with D maybe TRBD1 (6 bases). The CDR3 runs 13 residues. CDR1 is KGHSH, CDR2 LQKENI, per germline. Trimming removed 4 bases at V and 1 base at J, with 8 bases between. The CDR3 sequence is CASSLQGSYEQYF. The DNA of the CDR3 is TGTGCCAGCTCACTTCAGGGGTCCTACGAGCAGTACTTC.

The chain has TRBV19 and TRBJ1-5; D not resolved. Germline V gene lookup returns CDR1 LNHDA and CDR2 SQIVND (reference sequence). The CDR3 extends over 15 amino acids. V gave up 3 bases and J gave up 0 bases, with 9 bases separating them. The chain's CDR3 is CASSIADVSNQPQHF. CDR3 bases: TGTGCCAGTAGTATCGCGGACGTTAGCAATCAGCCCCAGCATTTT.

This clone has just a few counts. An end of the junction does not agree with germline; a read error may underlie this. The CDR3 nucleotides are TGTGTCATCAAAACCGAGAACTATGGCTACACCTTC. Translated, it gives CVIKTENYGYTF. The V and J genes are TRBV10-3 and TRBJ1-2; D is undetermined. Germline values: CDR1 ENHRY, CDR2 SYGVKD. The CDR3 covers 12 residues.

The table lists this clone with a few counts. This chain joins TRBV4-2 and TRBJ1-6, with unresolved D. The CDR3 contains 19 residues. Germline V CDR1 and CDR2: LGHNA, YNFKEQ. Deletions cut 0 bases from V and 0 bases from J, with 15 bases between. The CDR3 bases are TGTGCCAGCAGCCAAGATGTGGTCGCGGCGGGCTCCTATAATTCACCCCTCCACTTT. It encodes CASSQDVVAAGSYNSPLHF.

V is TRBV5-6 and J is TRBJ2-5; D gene unclear. Trimming took 2 bases from V and 5 from J, leaving 7 bases between them. CDR1 is SGHDT, CDR2 YYEEEE, per germline. The CDR3 sequence is 12 residues long. In DNA form, the CDR3 reads TGTGCCAGCAGCTTAGGGTTCGAGACCCAGTACTTC. Amino acids: CASSLGFETQYF.

This rearrangement joins TRBV27 to TRBJ1-5; possibly TRBD1 for D (6 bases). Germline assignment: CDR1 MNHEY and CDR2 SMNVEV (reference sequence). The length of the CDR3 is 14 residues. Trimming removed 4 bases at V and 3 bases at J, with 10 bases between. The CDR3 loop is CASSWGGLNQPQHF. CDR3 bases: TGTGCCAGCAGTTGGGGGGGGCTCAATCAGCCCCAGCATTTT.

V gene TRBV11-2 combines with J gene TRBJ1-5; 8 nucleotides agree with TRBD1. The germline V gene encodes CDR1 SGHAT and CDR2 FQNNGV. This CDR3 is built from 15 residues. Losses at the gene ends were 5 bases for V and 3 bases for J; bases not matched to a gene: 6. Here the CDR3 DNA reads TGTGCCAGCAGCCTTCGACAGGGGAACAATCAGCCCCAGCATTTT. This sequence encodes CASSLRQGNNQPQHF.